This T cell receptor beta chain appears in the sequencing data of a study of blood T cell repertoires in COVID-19. In the study overall: T cells, B-cell-depleted T cells, or PBMCs supplied cDNA or gDNA.

The length of the CDR3 is 15 residues. CDR1 and CDR2 from the germline V gene are SNHLY and FYNNEI. After removal of 6 bases from V and 12 bases from J, the junction contained 16 bases not matched to a gene. Methods used by the authors: Estimates of nucleated cell counts were drawn from the amplification of reference gene primers. Profiled with immunoSEQ multiplex PCR; TCRdb holds only in-frame clones, not every one. From that table come the V and J calls and clone size; the DNA was used to work out D and trimming. Among roughly 150,000 clones listed, 80% were seen once. The chain has TRBV2 and TRBJ2-7; 11 nucleotides agree with TRBD1. Sample: peripheral blood. The receptor was derived from a woman aged 45-59 years with acute or convalescent COVID-19. Here the CDR3 DNA reads TGTGCCAGCAGCCCTTCGTCCGGGACAGGGGGTTTCGTGTACTTC. Translation: CASSPSSGTGGFVYF.